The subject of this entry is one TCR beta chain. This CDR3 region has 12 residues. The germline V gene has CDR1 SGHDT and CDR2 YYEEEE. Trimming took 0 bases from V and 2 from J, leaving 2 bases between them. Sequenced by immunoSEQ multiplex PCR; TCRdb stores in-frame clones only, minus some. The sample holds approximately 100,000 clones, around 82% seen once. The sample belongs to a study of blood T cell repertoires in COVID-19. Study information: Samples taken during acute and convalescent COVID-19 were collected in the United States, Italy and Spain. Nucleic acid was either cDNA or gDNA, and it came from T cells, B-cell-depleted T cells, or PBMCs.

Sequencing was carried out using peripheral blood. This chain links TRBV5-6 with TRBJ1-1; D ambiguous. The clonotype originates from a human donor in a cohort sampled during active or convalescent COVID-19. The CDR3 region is CASSLANTEAFF. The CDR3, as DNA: TGTGCCAGCAGCTTGGCTAACACTGAAGCTTTCTTT.